The entry below gives a single T cell receptor (beta chain) sequence along with its context. These data are taken from a study of blood T cell repertoires in COVID-19. Germline loops: CDR1 SNHLY, CDR2 FYNNEI. V dropped 3 bases and J dropped 4 bases, with 13 bases sitting between them. The CDR3 consists of 15 residues. Sequencing used immunoSEQ multiplex PCR; TCRdb keeps in-frame clones, though not all of them. The repertoire holds approximately 400,000 clones, about 89% seen once, with about 0.83% in the top ten. Sequenced input: PBMCs or T cells enriched from blood (not recorded which). The TCR originated in a woman in her forties who had been exposed to COVID-19. This chain connects TRBV2 to TRBJ1-3; D might be TRBD1 (6 bases). The CDR3 DNA is TGTGCCAGCAGTGACAGGGGCTTTAAGGGAAACACCATATATTTT. It codes for CASSDRGFKGNTIYF.